Reported below is one T cell receptor beta chain. Antigen: not known. The CDR3 sequence is 14 residues long. Germline CDR1 is DFQATT and CDR2 is SNEGSKA (reference sequence). V shed 2 bases and J shed 4 bases, with 14 bases lying between them. The data belong to a study of vaccination and CD4 T cells after COVID-19. Study background: Some control cultures received a CEFX pool, which served as the positive control. Others received an HIV-1 Nef pool or no peptide.

With the Oncomine TCR Beta short-read assay, DNA from cultured CD4+ T cells was sequenced. One entry per CDR3 protein, called by TCRdb with MiXCR from the PCR reads. The profile shows 18,000 or so distinct CDR3 sequences, over 35% of them singletons. Documented time point: late sampling 161 to 241 days after vaccination in a few convalescent patients. The treatment was: approximately 11-day PBMC culture with coronavirus spike peptide pools or control peptides (ViraFEST assay). The sample in question was CD4+ T cells from blood, cultured in vitro, obtained about 7 months after SARS-CoV-2 vaccination. The chain employs TRBV20-1 and TRBJ1-1; D is uncertain. The receptor was derived from a human donor who had recovered from COVID-19. The DNA for the CDR3 is TGCAGTGCTAGACAGGACGGGAGAGGCACTGAAGCTTTCTTT. Residues: CSARQDGRGTEAFF.